Sequencing of this T cell receptor (beta chain) was carried out in a study of blood T cell repertoires in COVID-19. Study details: Material from acute and convalescent COVID-19 was sourced from the United States, Italy and Spain.

In the original analysis: Reference gene primer amplification yielded estimated nucleated cell counts. Only in-frame clones appear in the TCRdb table, and some are missing; sequencing was by immunoSEQ multiplex PCR. V and J calls and clone size are as listed in that table; D and trimming were resolved from the DNA. The repertoire consists of about 190,000 clones, with about four fifths occurring once and the leading ten covering 3.2%. In assigning cohorts, the study relied on participant-reported clinical history. Per germline, CDR1 SGHAT and CDR2 FQNNGV. With 5 bases clipped from V and 5 bases from J, the junction kept 3 bases outside the gene matches. The CDR3 loop spans 14 amino acids.

The J gene is TRBJ2-2, the V gene TRBV11-2; TRBD2 agrees at 9 bases. Source material: PBMCs or T cells enriched from blood (not recorded which). The clonotype comes from a woman under 40 who had recovered from COVID-19. CDR3 in amino acids: CASSGREGTGELFF. In DNA form, the CDR3 reads TGTGCCAGCAGCGGGCGGGAGGGGACCGGGGAGCTGTTTTTT. Variable domain in full (rest from reference TRBV11-2 and TRBJ2-2): EAGVAQSPRYKIIEKRQSVAFWCNPISGHATLYWYQQILGQGPKLLIQFQNNGVVDDSQLPKDRFSAERLKGVDSTLKIQPAKLEDSAVYLCASSGREGTGELFFGEGSRLTVL.